The TCR beta chain under discussion was sequenced for a study of beta chain features in type 1 diabetes. Points from the study as a whole: The similarity of naive, central memory and Treg TCRB repertoires appeared greater among patients than among healthy donors. PCR might favor shorter templates, but any such skew would affect patients and controls equally.

Reverse transcription of all isolated RNA meant that expressed TCRB transcripts were sequenced. TCRdb's table, derived via immunoSEQ multiplex PCR, lists solely in-frame clones and lacks some. Of 500,000 to 700,000 clones listed, 15% to 17% are singletons. Germline values: CDR1 SGHAT, CDR2 FQNNGV. Trimming pared 1 base from V and 3 bases from J, leaving 13 bases between. CDR3 length equals 15 residues. This clone has a handful of counts. Its antigen is unknown. This TCR was sampled from a man aged 18 to 35 in good health. Source material: naive CD4+ T cells from blood. This sequence joins TRBV11-2 and TRBJ2-7; D perhaps matches TRBD1 (6 bases). The CDR3 coding sequence is TGTGCCAGCAGCTTAGTAGGGGGTAGGAACTACGAGCAGTACTTC. Its protein product is CASSLVGGRNYEQYF.